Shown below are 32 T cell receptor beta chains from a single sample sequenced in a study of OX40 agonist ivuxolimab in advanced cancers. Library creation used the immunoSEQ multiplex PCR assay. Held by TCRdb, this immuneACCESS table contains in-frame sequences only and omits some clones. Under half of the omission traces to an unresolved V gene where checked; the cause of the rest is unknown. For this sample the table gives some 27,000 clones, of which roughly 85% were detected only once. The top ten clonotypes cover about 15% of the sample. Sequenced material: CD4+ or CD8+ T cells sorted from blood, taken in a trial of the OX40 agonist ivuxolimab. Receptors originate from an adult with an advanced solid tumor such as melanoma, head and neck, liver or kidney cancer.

CDR3 amino acids: CAIGRVDEQFF. The CDR3 bases are TGTGCCATTGGGAGGGTCGATGAGCAGTTCTTC. The rearrangement links TRBV11-2 to TRBJ2-1, with 7 bases fitting TRBD2. The V gene's germline CDR1 is SGHAT and CDR2 FQNNGV. V was pared by 10 bases and J by 8 bases, with 5 bases of the junction left unmatched. There are 11 residues in the CDR3.

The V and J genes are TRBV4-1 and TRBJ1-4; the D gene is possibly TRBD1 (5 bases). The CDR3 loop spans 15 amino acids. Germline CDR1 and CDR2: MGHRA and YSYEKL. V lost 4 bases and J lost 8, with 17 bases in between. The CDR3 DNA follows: TGCGCCAGCAGCCCACCCGGAGGGGCTCAGGAAAAACTGTTTTTT. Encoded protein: CASSPPGGAQEKLFF.

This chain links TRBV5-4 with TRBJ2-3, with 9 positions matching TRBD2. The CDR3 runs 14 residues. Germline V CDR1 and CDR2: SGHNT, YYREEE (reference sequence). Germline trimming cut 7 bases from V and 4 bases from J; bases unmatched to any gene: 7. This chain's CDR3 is CASVRAGGPDTQYF. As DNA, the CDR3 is TGTGCCAGCGTTAGGGCGGGGGGGCCAGATACGCAGTATTTT.

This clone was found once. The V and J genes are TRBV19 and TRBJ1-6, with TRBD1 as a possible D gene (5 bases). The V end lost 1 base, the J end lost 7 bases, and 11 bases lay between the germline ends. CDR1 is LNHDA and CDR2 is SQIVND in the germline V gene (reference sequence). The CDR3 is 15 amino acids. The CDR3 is CASSIVQAANSPLHF. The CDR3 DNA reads TGTGCCAGTAGTATAGTACAGGCGGCCAATTCACCCCTCCACTTT.

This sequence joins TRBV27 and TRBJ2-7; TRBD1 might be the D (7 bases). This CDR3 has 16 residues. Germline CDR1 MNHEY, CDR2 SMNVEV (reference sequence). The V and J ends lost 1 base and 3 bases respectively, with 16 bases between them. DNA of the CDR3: TGTGCCAGCAGTTTATTAGCGGACAGGCCAATCTACGAGCAGTACTTC. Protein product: CASSLLADRPIYEQYF.

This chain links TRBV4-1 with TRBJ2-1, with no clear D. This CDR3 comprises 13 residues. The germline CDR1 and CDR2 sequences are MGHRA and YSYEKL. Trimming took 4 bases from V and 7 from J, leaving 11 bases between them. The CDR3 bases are TGCGCCAGCAGCCTAACCAGCAATAATGAGCAGTTCTTC. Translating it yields CASSLTSNNEQFF.

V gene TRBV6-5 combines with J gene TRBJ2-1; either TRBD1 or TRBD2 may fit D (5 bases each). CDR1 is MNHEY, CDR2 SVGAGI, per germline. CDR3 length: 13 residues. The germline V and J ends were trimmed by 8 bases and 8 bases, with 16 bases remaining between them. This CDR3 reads CASSRDVWDEQFF. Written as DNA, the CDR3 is TGTGCCAGCTCAAGGGACGTCTGGGATGAGCAGTTCTTC.

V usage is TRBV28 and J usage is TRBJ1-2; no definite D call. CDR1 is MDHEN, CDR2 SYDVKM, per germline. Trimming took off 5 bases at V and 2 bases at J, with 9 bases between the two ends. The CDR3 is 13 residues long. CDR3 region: CASSTNMNYGYTF. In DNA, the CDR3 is TGTGCCAGCAGTACGAATATGAACTATGGCTACACCTTC.

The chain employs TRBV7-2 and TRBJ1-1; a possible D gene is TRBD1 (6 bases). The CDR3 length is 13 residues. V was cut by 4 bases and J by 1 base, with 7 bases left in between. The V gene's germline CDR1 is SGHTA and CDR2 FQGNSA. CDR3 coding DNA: TGTGCCAGCAGCTCAGGGGAGAACACTGAAGCTTTCTTT. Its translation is CASSSGENTEAFF.

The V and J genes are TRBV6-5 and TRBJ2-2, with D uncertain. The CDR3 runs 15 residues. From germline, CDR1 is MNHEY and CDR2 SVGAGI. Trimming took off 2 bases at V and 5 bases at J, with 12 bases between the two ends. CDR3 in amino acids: CASSYALPQTGELFF. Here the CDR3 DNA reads TGTGCCAGCAGTTACGCTCTACCACAGACCGGGGAGCTGTTTTTT.

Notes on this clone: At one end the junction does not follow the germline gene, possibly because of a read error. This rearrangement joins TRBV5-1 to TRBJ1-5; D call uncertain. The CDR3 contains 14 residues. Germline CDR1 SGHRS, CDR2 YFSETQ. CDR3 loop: CASSPTPWRQPQHF. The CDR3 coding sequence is TGTGCCAGCAGCCCGACCCCCTGGCGACAGCCCCAGCATTTT.

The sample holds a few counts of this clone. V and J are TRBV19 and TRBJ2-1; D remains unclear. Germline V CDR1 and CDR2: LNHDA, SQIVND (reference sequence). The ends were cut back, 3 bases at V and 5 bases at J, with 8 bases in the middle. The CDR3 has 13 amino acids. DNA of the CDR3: TGTGCCAGTAGTATCTTTACCAACAATGAGCAGTTCTTC. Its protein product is CASSIFTNNEQFF.

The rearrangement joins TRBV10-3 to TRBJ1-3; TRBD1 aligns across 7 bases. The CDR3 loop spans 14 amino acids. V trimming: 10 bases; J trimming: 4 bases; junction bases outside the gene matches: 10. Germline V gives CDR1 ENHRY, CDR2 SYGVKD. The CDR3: CASNRGDRGNTIYF. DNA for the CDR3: TGTGCCAGTAATAGGGGGGACAGAGGAAACACCATATATTTT.

This chain's CDR3 is CASDRGQNTF. The DNA for the CDR3 is TGTGCCAGCGACAGGGGGCAGAACACCTTC. The V and J genes are TRBV27 and TRBJ1-2; 10 bases are shared with TRBD1. CDR1 MNHEY and CDR2 SMNVEV come from the germline V gene (reference sequence). CDR3 length: 10 residues. V was pared by 8 bases and J by 12 bases, with 3 bases of the junction left unmatched.

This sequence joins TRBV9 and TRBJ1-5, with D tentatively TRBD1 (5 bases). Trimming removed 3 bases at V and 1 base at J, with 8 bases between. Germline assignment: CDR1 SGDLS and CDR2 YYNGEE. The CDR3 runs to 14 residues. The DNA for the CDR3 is TGTGCCAGCAGCGAGCGGGACAGCAATCAGCCCCAGCATTTT. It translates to CASSERDSNQPQHF.

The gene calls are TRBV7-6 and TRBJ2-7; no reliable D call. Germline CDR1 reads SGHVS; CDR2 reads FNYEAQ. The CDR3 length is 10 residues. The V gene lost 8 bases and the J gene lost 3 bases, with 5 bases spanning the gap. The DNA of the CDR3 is TGTGCCAGCCCCCACTACGAGCAGTACTTC. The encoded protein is CASPHYEQYF.

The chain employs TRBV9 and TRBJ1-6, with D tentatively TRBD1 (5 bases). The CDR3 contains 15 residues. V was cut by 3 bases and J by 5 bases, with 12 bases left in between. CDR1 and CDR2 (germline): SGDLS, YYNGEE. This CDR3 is CASSAHRRNNSPLHF. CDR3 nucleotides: TGTGCCAGCAGCGCGCACAGGAGGAATAATTCACCCCTCCACTTT.

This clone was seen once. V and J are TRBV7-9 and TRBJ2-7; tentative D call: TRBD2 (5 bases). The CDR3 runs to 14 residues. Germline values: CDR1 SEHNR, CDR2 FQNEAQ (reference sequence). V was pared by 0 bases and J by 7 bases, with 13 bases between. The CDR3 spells CASSLAGDGREQYF. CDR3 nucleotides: TGTGCCAGCAGCTTAGCCGGGGATGGAAGGGAGCAGTACTTC.

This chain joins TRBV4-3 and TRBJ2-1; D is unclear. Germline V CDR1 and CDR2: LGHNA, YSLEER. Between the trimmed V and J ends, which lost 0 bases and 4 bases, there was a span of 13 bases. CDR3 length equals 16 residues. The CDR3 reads CASSQDPLPGYNEQFF. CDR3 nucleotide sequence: TGCGCCAGCAGCCAAGATCCCCTCCCCGGGTACAATGAGCAGTTCTTC.

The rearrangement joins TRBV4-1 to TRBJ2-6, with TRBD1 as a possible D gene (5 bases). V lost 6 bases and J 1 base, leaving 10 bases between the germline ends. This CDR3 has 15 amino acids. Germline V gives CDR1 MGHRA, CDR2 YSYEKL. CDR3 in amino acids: CASRDQGSGANVLTF. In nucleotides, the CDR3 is TGCGCCAGCAGGGATCAGGGATCTGGGGCCAACGTCCTGACTTTC.

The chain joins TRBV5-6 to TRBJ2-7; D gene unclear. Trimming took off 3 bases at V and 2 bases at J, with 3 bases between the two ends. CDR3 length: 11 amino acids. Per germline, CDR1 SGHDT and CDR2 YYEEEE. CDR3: CASSSAYEQYF. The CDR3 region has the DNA TGTGCCAGCAGCTCGGCCTACGAGCAGTACTTC. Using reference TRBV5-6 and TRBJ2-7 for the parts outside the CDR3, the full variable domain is DAGVTQSPTHLIKTRGQQVTLRCSPKSGHDTVSWYQQALGQGPQFIFQYYEEEERQRGNFPDRFSGHQFPNYSSELNVNALLLGDSALYLCASSSAYEQYFGPGTRLTVT.

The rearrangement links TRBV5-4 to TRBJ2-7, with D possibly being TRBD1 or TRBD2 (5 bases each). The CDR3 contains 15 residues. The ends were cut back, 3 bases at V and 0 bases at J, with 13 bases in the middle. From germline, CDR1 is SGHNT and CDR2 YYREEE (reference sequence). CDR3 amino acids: CASSSTGPLSYEQYF. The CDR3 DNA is TGTGCCAGCAGCTCGACGGGACCCCTCTCCTACGAGCAGTACTTC.

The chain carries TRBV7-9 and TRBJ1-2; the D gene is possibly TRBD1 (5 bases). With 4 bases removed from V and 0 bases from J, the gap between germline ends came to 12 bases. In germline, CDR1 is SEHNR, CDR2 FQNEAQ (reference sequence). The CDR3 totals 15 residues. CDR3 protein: CASSSAGTTNYGYTF. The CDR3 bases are TGTGCCAGCAGCTCAGCCGGGACCACTAACTATGGCTACACCTTC.

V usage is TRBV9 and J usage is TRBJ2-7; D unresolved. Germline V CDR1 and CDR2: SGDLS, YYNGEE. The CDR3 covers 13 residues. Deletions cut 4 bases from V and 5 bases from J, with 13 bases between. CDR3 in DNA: TGTGCCAGCAGCCCCCCCGGACGGGACGAGCAGTACTTC. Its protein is CASSPPGRDEQYF.

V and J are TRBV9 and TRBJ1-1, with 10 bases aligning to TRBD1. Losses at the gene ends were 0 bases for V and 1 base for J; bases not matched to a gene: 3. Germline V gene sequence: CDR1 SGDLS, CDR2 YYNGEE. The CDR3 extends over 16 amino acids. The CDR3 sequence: CASSVDWTGGNTEAFF. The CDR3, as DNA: TGTGCCAGCAGCGTAGATTGGACAGGGGGGAACACTGAAGCTTTCTTT.

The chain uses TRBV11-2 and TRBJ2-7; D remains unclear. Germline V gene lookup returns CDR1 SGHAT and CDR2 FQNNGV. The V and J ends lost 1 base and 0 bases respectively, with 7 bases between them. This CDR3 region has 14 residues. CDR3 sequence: CASSLVVDSYEQYF. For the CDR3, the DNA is TGTGCCAGCAGCTTAGTGGTCGACTCCTACGAGCAGTACTTC.

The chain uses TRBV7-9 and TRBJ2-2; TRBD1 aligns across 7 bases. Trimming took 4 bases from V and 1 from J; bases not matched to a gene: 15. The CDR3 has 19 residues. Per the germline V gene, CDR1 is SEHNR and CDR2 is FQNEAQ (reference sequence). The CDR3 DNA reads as TGTGCCAGCAGCTCTCCCCCGAGGGCACAGGGGAGGAACACCGGGGAGCTGTTTTTT. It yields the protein CASSSPPRAQGRNTGELFF.

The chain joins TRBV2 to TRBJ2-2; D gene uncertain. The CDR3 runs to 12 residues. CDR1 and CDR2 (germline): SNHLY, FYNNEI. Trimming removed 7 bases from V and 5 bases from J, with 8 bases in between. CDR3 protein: CASTMRTGELFF. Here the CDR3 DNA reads TGTGCCAGCACCATGAGGACCGGGGAGCTGTTTTTT.

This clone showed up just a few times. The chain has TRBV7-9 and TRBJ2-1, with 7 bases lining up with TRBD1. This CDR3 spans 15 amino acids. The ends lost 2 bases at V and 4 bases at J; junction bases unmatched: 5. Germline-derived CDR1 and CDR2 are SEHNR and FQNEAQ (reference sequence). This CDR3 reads CASSLRQGSYNEQFF. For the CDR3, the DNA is TGTGCCAGCAGCTTACGACAGGGAAGTTACAATGAGCAGTTCTTC.

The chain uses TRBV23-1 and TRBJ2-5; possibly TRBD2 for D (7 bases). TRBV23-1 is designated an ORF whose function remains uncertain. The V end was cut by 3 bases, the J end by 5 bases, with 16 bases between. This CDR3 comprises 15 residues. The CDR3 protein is CASSQGGGASETQYF. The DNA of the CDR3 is TGCGCCAGCAGTCAGGGGGGGGGCGCTTCGGAGACCCAGTACTTC.

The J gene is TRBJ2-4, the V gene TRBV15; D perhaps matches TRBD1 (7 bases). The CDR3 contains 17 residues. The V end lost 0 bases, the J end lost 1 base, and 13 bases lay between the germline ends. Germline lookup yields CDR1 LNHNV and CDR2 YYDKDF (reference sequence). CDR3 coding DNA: TGTGCCACCAGCAGAGAGGAGGGGGCGAGGGCCAAAAACATTCAGTACTTC. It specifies CATSREEGARAKNIQYF.

Here the CDR3 DNA reads TGTGCCAGTAGCCGGCTTTCCGGGACAGACTCCTACGAGCAGTACTTC. Its protein product is CASSRLSGTDSYEQYF. The chain has TRBV19 and TRBJ2-7, with TRBD1 matching over 7 bases. CDR1 and CDR2 from the germline V gene are LNHDA and SQIVND (reference sequence). The length of the CDR3 is 16 residues. V was clipped by 6 bases and J by 0 bases; unmatched bases: 11.